This T cell receptor (beta chain) was documented in a study of spatial heterogeneity in lung cancer. For the study at large: The average appearance count of each unique TCR and UMI combination in raw reads was more than nine.

Time point specified: sample taken at primary tumor resection. Unsorted samples of tumor, nontumor lung or frozen PBMC had their whole RNA sequenced. Germline CDR1 is LGHDT and CDR2 is YNNKEL (reference sequence). The CDR3 runs 14 residues. Unmatched junction bases numbered 9, after V lost 4 bases and J lost 10 bases. Points from the study as a whole: The appearance of ubiquitous expanded tumor TCRs in blood was greater at resection than follow-up.

Each TCR cDNA molecule carried a unique molecular identifier. TCRdb recomputed calls from the 5' RACE reads with MiXCR, one row per CDR3 protein. The table lists 20,000 to 25,000 distinct CDR3 sequences, around 4.3% of them singletons. This clonotype appeared many times. Its antigen remains unknown. The origin of this receptor is a male donor with early-stage non-small cell lung cancer. This rearrangement joins TRBV3-1 to TRBJ2-1; 8 bases match TRBD2. Source: PBMCs, taken at surgery. CDR3 sequence: CASSPGLAFGEQFF. DNA for the CDR3: TGTGCCAGCAGCCCCGGACTAGCATTTGGGGAGCAGTTCTTC.